A single sample is the source of the 4 T cell receptor beta chains below, sequenced in a study of healthy donors' naive CD4 and CD8 T cells. Starting from roughly 0.55 ug of total RNA, TCR libraries were made with linear amplification. TCRdb reprocessed the reads with MiXCR, giving one entry per CDR3 protein. The sample lists some 190,000 distinct CDR3 sequences, about 76% occurring once. Sequenced: naive CD4+ and CD8+ T cells sorted from blood, pooled from several donors. Receptors were obtained from a pool of human donors in good health; the sample pools cells from several healthy donors.

This clonotype was found a few times. The chain links TRBV15 to TRBJ2-7, with D maybe TRBD1 (6 bases). This CDR3 region has 16 residues. Deletions cut 1 base from V and 5 bases from J, with 18 bases between. CDR1 is LNHNV and CDR2 is YYDKDF in the germline V gene (reference sequence). CDR3 amino acids: CATSRGRRQVDDEQYF. The CDR3 nucleotides are TGTGCCACCAGCAGAGGTCGGCGACAGGTGGACGACGAGCAGTACTTC.

This chain joins TRBV5-4 and TRBJ2-1; D call uncertain. The germline CDR1 and CDR2 sequences are SGHNT and YYREEE (reference sequence). The CDR3 runs to 15 residues. V gave up 0 bases and J gave up 0 bases, with 7 bases separating them. CDR3 protein: CASSLDSSSYNEQFF. The CDR3 region has the DNA TGTGCCAGCAGCTTGGATTCTAGCTCCTACAATGAGCAGTTCTTC. The whole variable domain, filled in from reference TRBV5-4 and TRBJ2-1, reads ETGVTQSPTHLIKTRGQQVTLRCSSQSGHNTVSWYQQALGQGPQFIFQYYREEENGRGNFPPRFSGLQFPNYSSELNVNALELDDSALYLCASSLDSSSYNEQFFGPGTRLTVL.

This clonotype was seen only once. The rearrangement uses TRBV6-5 and TRBJ1-2, with unresolved D. The CDR3 consists of 13 residues. V was pared by 2 bases and J by 5 bases, with 9 bases between. Looked up from germline, CDR1 is MNHEY and CDR2 is SVGAGI. Here the CDR3 reads CASSYEGLYGYTF. DNA for the CDR3: TGTGCCAGCAGTTACGAGGGCCTATATGGCTACACCTTC.

This clonotype was counted once. The rearrangement links TRBV6-6 to TRBJ2-3; D remains unclear. The CDR3 is 14 amino acids. Germline lookup yields CDR1 MNHNY and CDR2 SVGAGI (reference sequence). The germline V and J ends were trimmed by 0 bases and 2 bases, with 6 bases remaining between them. CDR3 sequence: CASSYSHNTDTQYF. CDR3 DNA sequence: TGTGCCAGCAGTTACTCGCACAACACAGATACGCAGTATTTT.